The rows below give T cell receptor beta chains drawn from one sample of a study of shared clonotypes between healthy human individuals. Measured with immunoSEQ multiplex PCR; TCRdb has only the in-frame clones, and not every one. Seen here are a few million clones, approximately 94% observed once, and the top ten hold more than 0.1%. Sequencing was carried out using naive CD4+ T cells sorted from blood. The receptor set was obtained from a man between 18 and 29 years old in good health. CDR3s include the opening cysteine and the closing phenylalanine or tryptophan. D genes are given only for firm matches. Rows give clone size only sometimes, using once, few, many, or a class for an expanded clone.

v_gene: TRBV10-2; j_gene: TRBJ1-4; d_gene: .; abundance: .; CDR3aa: CASSESRDATNEKLFF; CDR3nt: TGCGCCAGCAGTGAGTCCAGGGATGCAACTAATGAAAAACTGTTTTTT
v_gene: TRBV4-1; j_gene: TRBJ1-2; d_gene: .; abundance: .; CDR3aa: CASSQPFTGGYTF; CDR3nt: TGCGCCAGCAGCCAACCTTTCACCGGAGGCTACACCTTC
v_gene: TRBV7-2; j_gene: TRBJ1-4; d_gene: .; abundance: .; CDR3aa: CASSKHRGGSNEKLFF; CDR3nt: TGTGCCAGCAGTAAACATCGGGGGGGATCTAATGAAAAACTGTTTTTT
v_gene: TRBV6-5; j_gene: TRBJ1-2; d_gene: .; abundance: .; CDR3aa: CASSQYPGGYTF; CDR3nt: TGTGCCAGCAGCCAGTATCCGGGGGGCTACACCTTC
v_gene: TRBV18; j_gene: TRBJ2-7; d_gene: .; abundance: .; CDR3aa: CASSLPTGATGTYEQYF; CDR3nt: TGTGCCAGCTCACTCCCCACGGGGGCGACAGGGACCTACGAGCAGTACTTC
v_gene: TRBV6-5; j_gene: TRBJ1-1; d_gene: TRBD1; abundance: .; CDR3aa: CASRAGGGGTEAFF; CDR3nt: TGTGCCAGCAGGGCAGGGGGCGGTGGAACTGAAGCTTTCTTT
v_gene: TRBV6-5; j_gene: TRBJ2-4; d_gene: TRBD2; abundance: .; CDR3aa: CASSYTPGLAGGSTYF; CDR3nt: TGTGCCAGCAGTTACACGCCGGGACTAGCGGGAGGTTCCACGTACTTC
v_gene: TRBV9; j_gene: TRBJ2-5; d_gene: TRBD1; abundance: .; CDR3aa: CASSDDRAETQYF; CDR3nt: TGTGCCAGCAGCGACGACAGGGCCGAGACCCAGTACTTC
v_gene: TRBV6-1; j_gene: TRBJ2-7; d_gene: TRBD1; abundance: .; CDR3aa: CASGGQGSYEQYF; CDR3nt: TGTGCCAGCGGGGGACAGGGGTCCTACGAGCAGTACTTC
v_gene: TRBV5-4; j_gene: TRBJ2-7; d_gene: .; abundance: .; CDR3aa: CASSLGLGDYEQYF; CDR3nt: TGTGCCAGCAGCCTCGGACTGGGTGACTACGAGCAGTACTTC
v_gene: TRBV29-1; j_gene: TRBJ1-2; d_gene: TRBD1; abundance: .; CDR3aa: CSARQGANYGYTF; CDR3nt: TGCAGCGCAAGACAGGGGGCCAACTATGGCTACACCTTC
v_gene: TRBV27; j_gene: TRBJ1-6; d_gene: TRBD1; abundance: .; CDR3aa: CASEDRSGKYNSPLHF; CDR3nt: TGTGCCAGCGAGGACAGGTCGGGTAAATATAATTCACCCCTCCACTTT
v_gene: TRBV4-3; j_gene: TRBJ1-4; d_gene: .; abundance: .; CDR3aa: CASSEGFPATNEKLFF; CDR3nt: TGCGCCAGCAGCGAAGGGTTCCCAGCAACTAATGAAAAACTGTTTTTT
v_gene: TRBV28; j_gene: TRBJ2-7; d_gene: TRBD1; abundance: .; CDR3aa: CASSSTGTAVYEQYF; CDR3nt: TGTGCCAGCAGTTCTACCGGGACAGCCGTCTACGAGCAGTACTTC
v_gene: TRBV27; j_gene: TRBJ1-4; d_gene: .; abundance: .; CDR3aa: CASSFKQDGEKLFF; CDR3nt: TGTGCCAGCAGTTTTAAACAGGACGGTGAAAAACTGTTTTTT
v_gene: TRBV6-5; j_gene: TRBJ1-5; d_gene: .; abundance: .; CDR3aa: CASSPNPGTTQHF; CDR3nt: TGTGCCAGCAGTCCTAATCCAGGGACAACCCAGCATTTT
v_gene: TRBV6-1; j_gene: TRBJ2-2; d_gene: .; abundance: once; CDR3aa: CASSADNTGELFF; CDR3nt: TGTGCCAGCAGCGCGGACAACACCGGGGAGCTGTTTTTT
v_gene: TRBV6-1; j_gene: TRBJ2-5; d_gene: .; abundance: .; CDR3aa: CASSAGLKETQYF; CDR3nt: TGTGCCAGCAGCGCGGGACTCAAAGAGACCCAGTACTTC
v_gene: TRBV28; j_gene: TRBJ2-5; d_gene: TRBD1; abundance: .; CDR3aa: CASNRDRGLETQYF; CDR3nt: TGTGCCAGCAACCGGGACAGGGGGCTGGAGACCCAGTACTTC
v_gene: TRBV10-3; j_gene: TRBJ2-6; d_gene: .; abundance: .; CDR3aa: CAISGPHQGLSGANVLTF; CDR3nt: TGTGCCATCAGTGGCCCTCACCAGGGGTTGTCGGGGGCCAACGTCCTGACTTTC
v_gene: TRBV7-2; j_gene: TRBJ2-3; d_gene: .; abundance: .; CDR3aa: CASSLGARYQQYF; CDR3nt: TGTGCCAGCAGCTTAGGAGCCAGGTATCAGCAGTATTTT
v_gene: TRBV29-1; j_gene: TRBJ2-7; d_gene: .; abundance: few; CDR3aa: CSVFTSYEQYF; CDR3nt: TGCAGCGTCTTTACCTCCTACGAGCAGTACTTC
v_gene: TRBV30; j_gene: TRBJ1-4; d_gene: TRBD1; abundance: .; CDR3aa: CAWDRGKEKLFF; CDR3nt: TGTGCCTGGGACAGGGGAAAAGAAAAACTGTTTTTT
v_gene: TRBV2; j_gene: TRBJ1-1; d_gene: .; abundance: once; CDR3aa: CASCFDANTEAFF; CDR3nt: TGTGCCAGCTGTTTCGACGCGAACACTGAAGCTTTCTTT
v_gene: TRBV5-1; j_gene: TRBJ1-1; d_gene: .; abundance: .; CDR3aa: CASSLGLGAVEAFF; CDR3nt: TGCGCCAGCAGCTTGGGGTTGGGTGCAGTTGAAGCTTTCTTT
v_gene: TRBV18; j_gene: TRBJ2-7; d_gene: .; abundance: .; CDR3aa: CASSLSGRDYEQYF; CDR3nt: TGTGCCAGCTCACTATCGGGACGGGACTACGAGCAGTACTTC
v_gene: TRBV19; j_gene: TRBJ2-7; d_gene: TRBD1; abundance: .; CDR3aa: CASSRTGFPYEQYF; CDR3nt: TGTGCCAGTAGCAGGACAGGGTTTCCCTACGAGCAGTACTTC
v_gene: TRBV4-2; j_gene: TRBJ2-7; d_gene: .; abundance: .; CDR3aa: CASSPTGYSYEQYF; CDR3nt: TGTGCCAGCAGCCCAACCGGATACTCCTACGAGCAGTACTTC
v_gene: TRBV6-1; j_gene: TRBJ2-7; d_gene: .; abundance: .; CDR3aa: CASSELGASDEQYF; CDR3nt: TGTGCCAGCAGTGAATTGGGGGCCTCGGACGAGCAGTACTTC
v_gene: TRBV6-5; j_gene: TRBJ2-7; d_gene: TRBD1; abundance: once; CDR3aa: CASSYGDSPYEQYF; CDR3nt: TGTGCCAGCAGTTATGGGGACAGTCCCTACGAGCAGTACTTC
v_gene: TRBV12-2; j_gene: TRBJ2-7; d_gene: .; abundance: .; CDR3aa: CASRLKGQGSYEQYF; CDR3nt: TGTGCAAGTCGCTTAAAGGGACAGGGATCCTACGAGCAGTACTTC
v_gene: TRBV10-1; j_gene: TRBJ2-1; d_gene: .; abundance: .; CDR3aa: CASSVGGPNNEQFF; CDR3nt: TGCGCCAGCAGTGTGGGGGGACCCAACAATGAGCAGTTCTTC
v_gene: TRBV28; j_gene: TRBJ1-2; d_gene: .; abundance: .; CDR3aa: CASSFSPYGYTF; CDR3nt: TGTGCCAGCAGTTTTTCCCCCTATGGCTACACCTTC
v_gene: TRBV5-4; j_gene: TRBJ2-5; d_gene: .; abundance: .; CDR3aa: CASSDQETQYF; CDR3nt: TGTGCCAGCAGCGACCAAGAGACCCAGTACTTC
v_gene: TRBV5-1; j_gene: TRBJ2-1; d_gene: .; abundance: .; CDR3aa: CASSAGRKSGASYNEQFF; CDR3nt: TGCGCCAGCAGCGCCGGTCGCAAGTCGGGAGCGTCCTACAATGAGCAGTTCTTC
v_gene: TRBV10-3; j_gene: TRBJ1-1; d_gene: .; abundance: once; CDR3aa: CATSGGVTEAFF; CDR3nt: TGTGCCACCTCCGGGGGGGTCACTGAAGCTTTCTTT
v_gene: TRBV5-1; j_gene: TRBJ1-1; d_gene: .; abundance: .; CDR3aa: CASSLDSMNTEAFF; CDR3nt: TGCGCCAGCAGTCTCGACAGCATGAACACTGAAGCTTTCTTT
v_gene: TRBV7-6; j_gene: TRBJ1-1; d_gene: .; abundance: .; CDR3aa: CASSLTAIISTEAFF; CDR3nt: TGTGCCAGCAGCTTAACCGCGATAATCAGCACTGAAGCTTTCTTT
v_gene: TRBV10-3; j_gene: TRBJ2-5; d_gene: .; abundance: .; CDR3aa: CATTKRVQETQYF; CDR3nt: TGTGCCACCACTAAGCGGGTCCAAGAGACCCAGTACTTC
v_gene: TRBV10-1; j_gene: TRBJ2-7; d_gene: .; abundance: .; CDR3aa: CVTRQDAYEQYF; CDR3nt: TGCGTCACCAGACAGGATGCCTACGAGCAGTACTTC
v_gene: TRBV6-1; j_gene: TRBJ1-1; d_gene: .; abundance: .; CDR3aa: CASSVQPQNTEAFF; CDR3nt: TGTGCCAGCAGTGTACAGCCTCAGAACACTGAAGCTTTCTTT
v_gene: TRBV5-1; j_gene: TRBJ2-1; d_gene: TRBD2; abundance: .; CDR3aa: CASSLVASGYNEQFF; CDR3nt: TGCGCCAGCAGCTTGGTGGCTAGCGGCTACAATGAGCAGTTCTTC
v_gene: TRBV6-6; j_gene: TRBJ2-1; d_gene: TRBD2; abundance: .; CDR3aa: CASQLAGAYNEQFF; CDR3nt: TGTGCCAGTCAACTAGCGGGAGCCTACAATGAGCAGTTCTTC
v_gene: TRBV7-8; j_gene: TRBJ2-7; d_gene: TRBD2; abundance: .; CDR3aa: CASSFLAGPLGEQYF; CDR3nt: TGTGCCAGCAGCTTCTTAGCGGGGCCCCTGGGGGAGCAGTACTTC
v_gene: TRBV11-2; j_gene: TRBJ1-2; d_gene: .; abundance: .; CDR3aa: CASSWSEGGGYTF; CDR3nt: TGTGCCAGCAGCTGGTCGGAGGGGGGCGGCTACACCTTC
v_gene: TRBV27; j_gene: TRBJ2-7; d_gene: .; abundance: .; CDR3aa: CASSRGPHEQYF; CDR3nt: TGTGCCAGCAGCCGGGGCCCCCACGAGCAGTACTTC
v_gene: TRBV19; j_gene: TRBJ2-3; d_gene: .; abundance: .; CDR3aa: CASSKITGMVDTQYF; CDR3nt: TGTGCCAGTAGTAAGATAACAGGGATGGTAGATACGCAGTATTTT
v_gene: TRBV5-4; j_gene: TRBJ2-6; d_gene: .; abundance: .; CDR3aa: CASSSWTGDSGANVLTF; CDR3nt: TGTGCCAGCAGCTCCTGGACGGGAGACTCTGGGGCCAACGTCCTGACTTTC
v_gene: TRBV9; j_gene: TRBJ2-2; d_gene: .; abundance: .; CDR3aa: CASSEGLRGSNTGELFF; CDR3nt: TGTGCCAGCAGCGAGGGTTTGAGGGGATCGAACACCGGGGAGCTGTTTTTT
v_gene: TRBV2; j_gene: TRBJ1-4; d_gene: TRBD1; abundance: .; CDR3aa: CASSERQGRIEKLFF; CDR3nt: TGTGCCAGCAGTGAGCGACAGGGACGGATTGAAAAACTGTTTTTT
v_gene: TRBV6-6; j_gene: TRBJ1-1; d_gene: .; abundance: .; CDR3aa: CASSSPRSEAFF; CDR3nt: TGTGCCAGCAGTTCCCCTCGAAGTGAAGCTTTCTTT
v_gene: TRBV5-4; j_gene: TRBJ2-2; d_gene: .; abundance: .; CDR3aa: CASSLGTTGELFF; CDR3nt: TGTGCCAGCAGCTTGGGAACCACCGGGGAGCTGTTTTTT
v_gene: TRBV4-2; j_gene: TRBJ2-5; d_gene: .; abundance: .; CDR3aa: CASSHFRQRETQYF; CDR3nt: TGTGCCAGCAGCCACTTTAGACAGAGGGAGACCCAGTACTTC
v_gene: TRBV10-2; j_gene: TRBJ2-7; d_gene: .; abundance: .; CDR3aa: CASSESYIDSEQYF; CDR3nt: TGCGCCAGCAGTGAGTCGTATATAGATTCCGAGCAGTACTTC
v_gene: TRBV10-1; j_gene: TRBJ2-3; d_gene: TRBD1; abundance: .; CDR3aa: CASSPQRTGGTDTQYF; CDR3nt: TGCGCCAGCAGTCCCCAAAGGACAGGGGGTACAGATACGCAGTATTTT
v_gene: TRBV10-3; j_gene: TRBJ1-4; d_gene: .; abundance: .; CDR3aa: CAISEGQGSQHEKLFF; CDR3nt: TGTGCCATCAGTGAGGGGCAGGGCTCACAGCATGAAAAACTGTTTTTT
v_gene: TRBV10-1; j_gene: TRBJ2-1; d_gene: TRBD1; abundance: .; CDR3aa: CASSVDRGRNEQFF; CDR3nt: TGCGCCAGCTCTGTGGACAGGGGGAGGAATGAGCAGTTCTTC
v_gene: TRBV4-3; j_gene: TRBJ2-1; d_gene: TRBD2; abundance: once; CDR3aa: CASSQDRLPWREGRDEQFF; CDR3nt: TGCGCCAGCAGCCAAGATCGACTCCCTTGGCGGGAGGGCCGGGATGAGCAGTTCTTC
v_gene: TRBV5-4; j_gene: TRBJ1-1; d_gene: .; abundance: .; CDR3aa: CASSSMGVNTEAFF; CDR3nt: TGTGCCAGCAGCTCGATGGGGGTAAACACTGAAGCTTTCTTT